This T cell receptor beta chain was sequenced in a study of CD8+CD57+ T cells in acquired aplastic anemia. This clonotype is a singleton in its sample. What it recognizes is unknown. Genomic DNA was employed as the template in profiling TCR beta VDJ and CDR3. One entry per CDR3 protein results from TCRdb running MiXCR on the reads. The repertoire holds 150,000 or so distinct CDR3 sequences, around half seen once, with roughly 2.9% in the top ten. Whoever was chosen for sequencing had shown CD8+CD57+ cell expansion by flow cytometry. Severe acquired aplastic anemia was present in all patients. Findings and limits, study-wide: Significant differences in CD8+ Simpson's diversity were not observed between patients and controls.

Sequencing used sorted CD4+, CD8+, or CD8+CD57+ T cells (not recorded which) from PBMCs. The sequence derives from a human donor with aplastic anemia.

The CDR3 reads CASSQGAFRYEQYF. DNA for the CDR3: TGTGCCAGCAGCCAGGGGGCTTTTAGGTACGAGCAGTACTTC. The rearrangement uses TRBV14 and TRBJ2-7, with D maybe TRBD1 (6 bases). From germline, CDR1 is SGHDN and CDR2 FVKESK. Trimming shortened V by 3 bases and J by 4 bases, and 13 bases separated the two germline ends. The CDR3 totals 14 residues.